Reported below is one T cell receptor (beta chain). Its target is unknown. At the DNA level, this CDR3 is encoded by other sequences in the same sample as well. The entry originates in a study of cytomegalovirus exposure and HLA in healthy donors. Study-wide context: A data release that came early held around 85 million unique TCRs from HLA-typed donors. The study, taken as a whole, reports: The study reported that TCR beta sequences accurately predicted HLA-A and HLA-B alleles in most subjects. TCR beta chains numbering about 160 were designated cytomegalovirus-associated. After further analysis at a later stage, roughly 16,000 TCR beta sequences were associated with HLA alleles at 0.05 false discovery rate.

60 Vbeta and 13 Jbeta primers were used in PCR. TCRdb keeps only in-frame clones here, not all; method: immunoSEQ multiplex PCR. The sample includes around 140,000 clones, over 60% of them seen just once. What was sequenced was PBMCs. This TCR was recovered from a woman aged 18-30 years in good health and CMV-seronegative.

The CDR3 region has the DNA TGCGCCAGCAGCCAAGATCGGGGTCAGCCCCAGCATTTT. Residues: CASSQDRGQPQHF. J is TRBJ1-5 and V is TRBV4-3; D remains ambiguous. V lost 0 bases and J lost 6, with 6 bases in between. CDR1 LGHNA and CDR2 YSLEER come from the germline V gene. The CDR3 spans 13 residues.